What follows describes a single TCR beta chain. There is no known antigen for this receptor. Per-base qualities were not stored, and no clone one base away is much larger. This specimen comes from a study of shared clonotypes between healthy human individuals (dated by TCRdb to 2018 to 2020). About the full investigation: The cohort included a few men and two women between 18 and 49 years of age. For each donor, CD4 naive and CD4 memory were each given three plates, CD8 naive was given two plates, and CD8 memory was given one plate. The study deeply sequenced blood TCR repertoires of five healthy adults to estimate repertoire size and the extent of clonotype sharing between individuals. To increase sequencing depth and limit assay-specific biases, different laboratories used diverse techniques to prepare libraries and sequence TCR repertoires. Leukapheresis yielded between about 0.85 and 9 billion PBMCs per donor. Overall study outcomes, separate from this receptor: Because the study included only a small number of donors, the genetic and exposure-history diversity represented was limited. About 5% of naive CD4, 3.5% of naive CD8, about 2.5% of memory CD4, and approximately 0.39% of memory CD8 clonotypes were shared across a few donors. Clonotypes shared by all four sorted-subset donors showed higher generation probabilities than non-shared clonotypes. Sampling was restricted to blood, and TCR repertoires in tissues likely differ from the TCR repertoires found in blood. Estimated clonotype richness was generally larger for naive than for memory subsets. Based on pairwise subsampling, the degree of clonotype sharing among donors was expected to be affected by sequencing depth. Even with the large sequencing depth, rarefaction of the sorted-subset datasets indicated that sequencing was incomplete.

Using the deep immunoSEQ assay, multiplex PCR amplified TCR CDR3 regions from genomic DNA. Extracted genomic DNA from each cell subset was spread evenly across all wells of several immunoSEQ 96-well plates, with each plate serving as a replicate. For sorted subsets, roughly 200 ng genomic DNA, equal to 30,000 or so T cell genomes, was loaded into each replicate PCR. Purified libraries were measured with a Qubit 3.0 fluorometer, size-checked on a Bioanalyzer 2100, and measured again with the KAPA Library Quantification kit. A separate single-read 150-cycle Illumina NextSeq 550 flow cell was used to sequence each immunoSEQ 96-well plate. The study's own analysis went as follows. Because the immunoSEQ output included only junctional sequences and no quality scores, the filtering could not be the same as the filtering used for full-length reads. Sequences were annotated with PyIR, a Python wrapper for IgBLAST v1.9, and V/J genes and CDR3 were assigned using IMGT germline references. Reads with weak V/J assignments (E-value above 1e-6), missing CDR3, stop codons, out-of-frame junctions, or ambiguous translated residues were removed. V3J clonotypes were defined as sequences sharing the same inferred V gene, J gene, and CDR3 amino acid sequence. Percentage overlap between repertoires was calculated by dividing the number of shared unique clonotypes by the size of the smaller repertoire. Three approaches were used to assess repertoire richness: RTK rarefaction, the Chao1 estimator, and Recon v2.1 estimates of unobserved clonotypes. Generation probabilities were computed with OLGA for all TCRbeta clonotypes obtained by the gDNA method from four donors. TCRdb retrieved this table from immuneACCESS and kept in-frame rearrangements only. Not all clones are present; in checked studies, unresolved V genes account for under half, and no reason is known for the remainder. V and J calls and clone size are given by that table; D and trimming were obtained from the DNA. In this sample the table shows approximately 840,000 clones, approximately 97% of which occur a single time. About 0.21% of the sample is taken by the ten largest.

CDR1 is given as SQVTM and CDR2 as ANQGSEA, both from the germline V gene. Trimming takes 4 bases from V and 0 bases from J, and the germline ends sit 6 bases apart. The CDR3, from cysteine to phenylalanine, totals 12 residues. The kept DNA is CDR3 alone, 36 bases in frame from the first base. CD8 naive samples were obtained by positive selection for CCR7 among CD45RO-negative cells, yielding a CD45RA+CCR7+ population from which TemRA cells were excluded. The donors were healthy, HIV-negative adults who had no recently reported acute infections or vaccinations. All donors were Caucasian adults living in Nashville, Tennessee, USA. Blood was collected by leukapheresis, and PBMCs were isolated by Ficoll-Histopaque density gradient centrifugation and then cryopreserved in liquid nitrogen vapor phase. Analytical flow cytometry was used to check the purity and quantity of every magnetically sorted T cell population. Genomic DNA was isolated from every sorted fraction and measured by UV absorbance on a Nanodrop 2000c.

The sequencing input was naive CD8+ T cells sorted from blood. The sample's cell subset or site label is to be understood as: CD45RA+CCR7+. The TCR comes from a man aged 25 to 45 in good health. The chain couples TRBV29-1 to TRBJ2-5; TRBD1 is perhaps the D gene, given 6 matching bases. The DNA sequence is given as TGCAGCGTTGGGACAGACCAAGAGACCCAGTACTTC. Its protein product is CSVGTDQETQYF. The CDR3, completed at both ends by the reference TRBV29-1 and TRBJ2-5 genes, gives the full variable domain SAVISQKPSRDICQRGTSLTIQCQVDSQVTMMFWYRQQPGQSLTLIATANQGSEATYESGFVIDKFPISRPNLTFSTLTVSNMSPEDSSIYLCSVGTDQETQYFGPGTRLLVL.